The TCR beta chain under discussion was sequenced for a study of T-cell reconstitution after alpha-beta-depleted transplantation in children. This clonotype showed up just a few times. V gave up 1 base and J gave up 8 bases, with 8 bases separating them. The germline V gene encodes CDR1 SQVTM and CDR2 ANQGSEA. The CDR3 loop spans 11 amino acids. Unique molecular identifiers tagged the TCRbeta library. TCRdb fed the PCR reads into MiXCR, producing one record per CDR3 protein. The table records 500,000 or so distinct CDR3 sequences, approximately 30% of them present only once. The rearrangement links TRBV29-1 to TRBJ1-2; no clear D. This specimen consisted of PBMCs from the stem cell graft donor, obtained from the stem cell graft. This clonotype originated in a human donor who donated a stem cell graft to a child with aplastic anemia. This chain's CDR3 is CSVEALSGYTF. As DNA, the CDR3 is TGCAGCGTTGAAGCTCTCAGCGGCTACACCTTC. Using reference TRBV29-1 and TRBJ1-2 for the parts outside the CDR3, the full variable domain is SAVISQKPSRDICQRGTSLTIQCQVDSQVTMMFWYRQQPGQSLTLIATANQGSEATYESGFVIDKFPISRPNLTFSTLTVSNMSPEDSSIYLCSVEALSGYTFGSGTRLTVV.